The 11 T cell receptor beta chains presented below share a single source sample, sequenced in a study of PD-L1 blockade in urothelial cancer. Produced via immunoSEQ multiplex PCR; TCRdb's table is partial and in-frame only. The data contain roughly 20,000 clones, around 89% of them singletons. This specimen was PBMCs, taken around atezolizumab (anti-PD-L1) treatment. Every receptor here comes from a woman in her sixties or seventies with urothelial cancer.

The chain links TRBV18 to TRBJ2-5; D perhaps matches TRBD1 (5 bases). Germline values: CDR1 KGHSH, CDR2 LQKENI. Trimming removed 6 bases at V and 1 base at J, with 9 bases between. This CDR3 has 13 residues. The CDR3 DNA reads TGTGCCAGCTCCCTAGGGGCCCAAGAGACCCAGTACTTC. Protein product: CASSLGAQETQYF.

CDR3 sequence reads: CASSKNYGRSYEQYF. DNA for the CDR3: TGTGCCAGCAGCAAAAACTACGGGAGATCCTACGAGCAGTACTTC. This chain connects TRBV21-1 to TRBJ2-7; TRBD2 is taken as the D call from the table, unchecked against the DNA. TRBV21-1 is marked as a pseudogene. The CDR3 contains 15 residues.

The V gene is TRBV29-1, the J gene TRBJ2-1; 7 bases map to TRBD1. V was pared by 4 bases and J by 3 bases, with 6 bases of the junction left unmatched. The CDR3 spans 14 residues. Germline V gives CDR1 SQVTM, CDR2 ANQGSEA. CDR3 nucleotide sequence: TGCAGCGTTGCCTCCGGGACAGACTACAATGAGCAGTTCTTC. This gives the protein CSVASGTDYNEQFF.

The CDR3 nucleotides are TGTGCCAGCCTACAGGGTCAGAACACTGAAGCTTTCTTT. This gives the protein CASLQGQNTEAFF. The chain uses TRBV2 and TRBJ1-1; possibly TRBD1 for D (6 bases). This CDR3 contains 13 residues. The germline V gene has CDR1 SNHLY and CDR2 FYNNEI. V lost 8 bases, J lost 1 base, and 11 bases lay in between.

This clone was counted a single time. The chain employs TRBV5-1 and TRBJ2-4; 8 positions match TRBD1. The germline V gene has CDR1 SGHRS and CDR2 YFSETQ. Unmatched junction bases numbered 8, after V lost 0 bases and J lost 6 bases. CDR3 length: 16 amino acids. DNA for the CDR3: TGCGCCAGCAGCTTGGCGACAGGGGAGGTGGGAAACATTCAGTACTTC. Its protein product is CASSLATGEVGNIQYF. Filled out from reference TRBV5-1 and TRBJ2-4, the complete variable domain reads KAGVTQTPRYLIKTRGQQVTLSCSPISGHRSVSWYQQTPGQGLQFLFEYFSETQRNKGNFPGRFSGRQFSNSRSEMNVSTLELGDSALYLCASSLATGEVGNIQYFGAGTRLSVL.

This chain connects TRBV5-6 to TRBJ2-3, with unresolved D. The CDR3 runs 11 residues. Per germline, CDR1 SGHDT and CDR2 YYEEEE. The V gene lost 0 bases and the J gene lost 10 bases, with 6 bases spanning the gap. DNA of the CDR3: TGTGCCAGCAGCTTGGCCCTGTCGCAGTATTTT. Protein product: CASSLALSQYF.

The gene calls are TRBV9 and TRBJ2-1; 13 bases agree with TRBD2. The CDR3 runs 16 residues. V lost 4 bases and J lost 4; bases outside the gene matches: 5. Per the germline V gene, CDR1 is SGDLS and CDR2 is YYNGEE. The DNA of the CDR3 is TGTGCCAGCAGCTTGACTAGCGGGAGGTCTTACAATGAGCAGTTCTTC. Its translation is CASSLTSGRSYNEQFF.

The gene calls are TRBV29-1 and TRBJ2-7, with TRBD2 matching 7 bases. Germline values: CDR1 SQVTM, CDR2 ANQGSEA. There are 13 residues in the CDR3. The ends lost 6 bases at V and 3 bases at J; junction bases unmatched: 8. DNA of the CDR3: TGCAGCGTAGGACTAGTCGCAGGCTACGAGCAGTACTTC. Its protein product is CSVGLVAGYEQYF.

The chain is built from TRBV23-1 and TRBJ2-7, with unresolved D. TRBV23-1 is annotated as an ORF whose role is uncertain. CDR3 length: 19 amino acids. V shed 2 bases and J shed 4 bases, with 27 bases lying between them. The CDR3 protein is CASSQPVYRVHINPYEQYF. DNA for the CDR3: TGCGCCAGCAGTCAACCCGTGTACCGGGTCCACATCAATCCATACGAGCAGTACTTC.

This clone is a singleton in its sample. The chain carries TRBV13 and TRBJ2-1; TRBD2 matches at 8 bases. The CDR3 extends over 12 amino acids. V shed 2 bases and J 13 bases; nucleotides not matched to a gene: 4. Germline CDR1 PRHDT, CDR2 FYEKMQ (reference sequence). The CDR3 sequence: CASSLTGRDQFF. The DNA for the CDR3 is TGTGCCAGCAGCTTAACCGGGAGGGATCAGTTCTTC.

J is TRBJ2-2 and V is TRBV23-1, with D perhaps matching TRBD1 (5 bases). TRBV23-1 is an ORF for which the function is uncertain. V lost 1 base, J lost 7 bases, and 19 bases lay in between. This CDR3 has 17 residues. The CDR3 protein is CASSQYGFRVPHGELFF. The CDR3 DNA sequence: TGCGCCAGCAGTCAATATGGATTCAGGGTCCCCCACGGGGAGCTGTTTTTT.